One sample yielded the 6 T cell receptor beta chains listed below, sequenced in a study of CD8 T cells in Susac syndrome. The RNA, 0.5 to 1 ug, was put through reverse transcription using random hexamers. TCRdb re-called the immunoSEQ multiplex PCR reads through MiXCR, storing one row per CDR3 protein. The table lists approximately 100,000 distinct CDR3 sequences, around 93% of them singletons. The sample comprised CD8+ T cells from PBMCs. Source of these receptors: a human donor in good health.

The rearrangement links TRBV9 to TRBJ1-2; the D is unclear. This CDR3 region has 13 residues. Between the trimmed V and J ends, which lost 0 bases and 5 bases, there was a span of 8 bases. Germline V gene lookup returns CDR1 SGDLS and CDR2 YYNGEE. The CDR3 DNA sequence: TGTGCCAGCAGCGTAGAGGCATCGTATGGCTACACCTTC. Its translation is CASSVEASYGYTF.

V is TRBV27 and J is TRBJ1-1, with D unresolved. The germline V gene has CDR1 MNHEY and CDR2 SMNVEV (reference sequence). V gave up 5 bases and J gave up 1 base, with 5 bases separating them. This CDR3 has 12 residues. The CDR3 loop is CASSTGNTEAFF. The CDR3 DNA sequence: TGTGCCAGCAGTACGGGGAACACTGAAGCTTTCTTT.

The J gene is TRBJ1-1, the V gene TRBV9; 8 nucleotides match TRBD1. The CDR3 is 14 amino acids. Germline V gene sequence: CDR1 SGDLS, CDR2 YYNGEE. Germline trimming cut 2 bases from V and 1 base from J; bases unmatched to any gene: 1. DNA of the CDR3: TGTGCCAGCAGCGTGGGACAGGCGAACACTGAAGCTTTCTTT. Its translation: CASSVGQANTEAFF.

This clonotype has a single count. The V gene is TRBV6-1, the J gene TRBJ1-5; D is ambiguous. The CDR3 consists of 16 residues. The germline gives CDR1 MNHNS, CDR2 SASEGT. Trimming cost V 2 bases and J 5 bases, with 16 bases left between them. The CDR3 reads CASSESPIGPHQPQHF. Here the CDR3 DNA reads TGTGCCAGCAGTGAATCTCCCATCGGGCCTCATCAGCCCCAGCATTTT.

The genes are TRBV7-2 and TRBJ2-1; unclear D gene. This CDR3 has 15 amino acids. Deletions cut 3 bases from V and 2 bases from J, with 11 bases between. Germline V gene lookup returns CDR1 SGHTA and CDR2 FQGNSA. CDR3 sequence (DNA): TGTGCCAGCAGCTTGACCAGGCAAACCTACAATGAGCAGTTCTTC. Encoded protein: CASSLTRQTYNEQFF.

This clonotype was seen only a few times. The chain couples TRBV7-3 to TRBJ1-1; a weak D match, TRBD1 (5 bases). Germline CDR1 SGHTA, CDR2 FQGTGA. Trimming removed 3 bases from V and 7 bases from J, with 6 bases in between. The CDR3 runs 11 residues. DNA of the CDR3: TGTGCCAGCAGCTTGGGGGGTGAAGCTTTCTTT. Its translation is CASSLGGEAFF.